One sample yielded the 22 T cell receptor beta chains listed below, sequenced in a study of T cell changes during pregnancy in multiple sclerosis. The repertoire was sequenced with immunoSEQ multiplex PCR; TCRdb's copy has only in-frame clones and lacks some. This table has under 55,000 clones, about nine tenths appearing once. The sequencing input was PBMCs (not recorded whether the cells were cultured). The receptors originated from a female donor with multiple sclerosis, enrolled in a pregnancy study.

CDR3 residues: CASSQDLTYEQYF. CDR3 bases: TGTGCCAGCAGTCAGGACTTAACCTACGAGCAGTACTTC. The V and J genes are TRBV9 and TRBJ2-7, with D tentatively TRBD2 (5 bases). CDR1 SGDLS and CDR2 YYNGEE come from the germline V gene. Trimming stripped 5 bases from V and 2 bases from J, with 11 bases between. The CDR3 contains 13 residues.

This clone was recorded once. One junction end disagrees with the germline gene, perhaps due to a read error. V usage is TRBV2 and J usage is TRBJ1-2; a possible D gene is TRBD1 (5 bases). The CDR3 is 11 residues long. The V gene's germline CDR1 is SNHLY and CDR2 FYNNEI. The CDR3 DNA reads TGTGTCAGCAGACTCAGGGATGGCTACACCTTC. Translating it yields CVSRLRDGYTF.

V is TRBV14 and J is TRBJ1-3; perhaps TRBD1 as D (5 bases). This CDR3 is built from 16 residues. CDR1 and CDR2 from the germline V gene are SGHDN and FVKESK. V was clipped by 4 bases and J by 4 bases, with 17 bases between them. In DNA, the CDR3 is TGTGCCAGCAGCCCCCTCCCGTGGGGCTCCGGAAACACCATATATTTT. It codes for CASSPLPWGSGNTIYF.

The chain uses TRBV19 and TRBJ1-1, with 8 bases identical to TRBD1. Germline V CDR1 and CDR2: LNHDA, SQIVND (reference sequence). Unmatched junction bases numbered 4, after V lost 6 bases and J lost 4 bases. This CDR3 is 13 amino acids long. The CDR3: CASRTQGATEAFF. CDR3 DNA: TGTGCCAGTAGAACTCAGGGGGCCACTGAAGCTTTCTTT.

The chain uses TRBV27 and TRBJ2-1, with a possible D match to TRBD1 (7 bases). The CDR3 has 16 residues. V lost 6 bases, J lost 5 bases, and 20 bases lay in between. Germline loops: CDR1 MNHEY, CDR2 SMNVEV (reference sequence). CDR3 in DNA: TGTGCCAGCAGCCCTTCGGCGGGACAGAAAAACAATGAGCAGTTCTTC. It translates to CASSPSAGQKNNEQFF.

The rearrangement uses TRBV11-3 and TRBJ2-3, with 15 bases that match TRBD2. Germline values: CDR1 SGHNT, CDR2 YENEEA. This CDR3 spans 19 amino acids. With V trimmed by 3 bases and J by 6 bases, 13 bases remained unmatched. CDR3 amino acids: CASSFNVLGLAGGGDTQYF. DNA of the CDR3: TGTGCCAGCAGCTTCAATGTTCTGGGACTAGCGGGAGGTGGGGATACGCAGTATTTT.

The chain recombines TRBV5-1 with TRBJ2-6; TRBD1 might be the D (6 bases). This CDR3 comprises 16 residues. Germline lookup yields CDR1 SGHRS and CDR2 YFSETQ. V was cut by 4 bases and J by 4 bases, with 15 bases left in between. CDR3 in DNA: TGCGCCAGCAGCCCGCCGACCGGGACAGGGGCCAACGTCCTGACTTTC. Protein: CASSPPTGTGANVLTF.

V and J are TRBV5-1 and TRBJ2-3, with 9 bases lining up with TRBD2. Trimming removed 4 bases from V and 1 base from J; junction bases left unmatched: 4. Germline V gene data show CDR1 as SGHRS and CDR2 as YFSETQ. This CDR3 region has 15 residues. The CDR3 DNA reads as TGCGCCAGCAGCATATCTAGCGGGGGCACAGATACGCAGTATTTT. As protein: CASSISSGGTDTQYF.

This clone was seen once. The rearrangement joins TRBV28 to TRBJ2-1; D possibly corresponds to TRBD2 (5 bases). Germline V gives CDR1 MDHEN, CDR2 SYDVKM. The V end was cut by 6 bases, the J end by 2 bases, with 32 bases between. This CDR3 spans 21 amino acids. CDR3 region: CASRDLRFGTLADVTYNEQFF. CDR3 in DNA: TGTGCCAGCAGAGACCTCAGGTTTGGCACTCTAGCCGACGTCACCTACAATGAGCAGTTCTTC.

The V gene is TRBV4-3, the J gene TRBJ2-1; 10 bases agree with TRBD1. CDR1 and CDR2 (germline): LGHNA, YSLEER. CDR3 length equals 17 residues. Germline trimming cut 0 bases from V and 8 bases from J; bases unmatched to any gene: 10. The CDR3 DNA follows: TGCGCCAGCAGCCAAGATCTCGGGGGACAGGGGTTCCATGAGCAGTTCTTC. It translates to CASSQDLGGQGFHEQFF.

V is TRBV5-1 and J is TRBJ2-2; D ambiguous. There are 12 residues in the CDR3. The V and J ends lost 5 bases and 8 bases respectively, with 10 bases between them. From germline, CDR1 is SGHRS and CDR2 YFSETQ. As DNA, the CDR3 is TGCGCCAGCAGTATCCAACTGGGGGAGCTGTTTTTT. Encoded protein: CASSIQLGELFF.

The chain employs TRBV5-6 and TRBJ2-3; 8 nucleotides line up with TRBD2. Germline V lookup: CDR1 SGHDT, CDR2 YYEEEE. CDR3 size: 16 residues. J was trimmed by 2 bases and V by 3 bases; bases with no gene match: 8. CDR3 DNA sequence: TGTGCCAGCAGCTCCAGGACTAGCAGCAACACAGATACGCAGTATTTT. Residues: CASSSRTSSNTDTQYF. Using reference TRBV5-6 and TRBJ2-3 for the parts outside the CDR3, the full variable domain is DAGVTQSPTHLIKTRGQQVTLRCSPKSGHDTVSWYQQALGQGPQFIFQYYEEEERQRGNFPDRFSGHQFPNYSSELNVNALLLGDSALYLCASSSRTSSNTDTQYFGPGTRLTVL.

The chain recombines TRBV30 with TRBJ2-1; TRBD1 matches at 8 bases. Germline CDR1 GTSNPN, CDR2 SVGIG (reference sequence). This CDR3 contains 15 residues. Trimming took 1 base from V and 3 from J; bases not matched to a gene: 5. Written as DNA, the CDR3 is TGTGCCTGGAGTGAACAGGGGGAATACTACAATGAGCAGTTCTTC. Translated: CAWSEQGEYYNEQFF.

This chain's CDR3 is CASRDHSGANVLTF. CDR3 DNA: TGTGCCAGCAGAGACCACTCTGGGGCCAACGTCCTGACTTTC. This sequence joins TRBV28 and TRBJ2-6; D is unresolved. The CDR3 is 14 residues long. CDR1 and CDR2 from the germline V gene are MDHEN and SYDVKM. Trimming took 6 bases from V and 0 from J, leaving 6 bases between them.

The rearrangement uses TRBV18 and TRBJ2-7; TRBD1 agrees at 10 bases. Germline V gives CDR1 KGHSH, CDR2 LQKENI. The CDR3 is 16 amino acids. The V segment lost 3 bases and the J segment 4 bases; nucleotides outside the gene matches: 9. CDR3 nucleotides: TGTGCCAGCTCACCCCCCCGTGGGGACAGGGGTTACGAGCAGTACTTC. Its protein is CASSPPRGDRGYEQYF.

This rearrangement joins TRBV10-3 to TRBJ1-5, with D unclear. CDR1 is ENHRY, CDR2 SYGVKD, per germline. The CDR3 sequence is 13 residues long. V gave up 5 bases and J gave up 6 bases, with 11 bases separating them. For the CDR3, the DNA is TGTGCCATCAGTCCGGGTTTAGGTCAGCCCCAGCATTTT. This gives the protein CAISPGLGQPQHF.

The chain links TRBV2 to TRBJ1-5, with 7 bases matching TRBD1. Germline CDR1 SNHLY, CDR2 FYNNEI. This CDR3 comprises 15 residues. V shed 1 base, J shed 6 bases, and the junction held 6 bases outside the gene matches. The CDR3 nucleotides are TGTGCCAGCAGTGAAGGGGGACAGACGGGTCAGCCCCAGCATTTT. Amino acid sequence: CASSEGGQTGQPQHF.

This chain connects TRBV5-1 to TRBJ2-3; D is uncertain. V was trimmed by 0 bases and J by 1 base, leaving 6 bases between them. The CDR3 loop spans 14 amino acids. The germline V gene encodes CDR1 SGHRS and CDR2 YFSETQ. In DNA form, the CDR3 reads TGCGCCAGCAGCTTGGTCCCTGGCACAGATACGCAGTATTTT. This encodes CASSLVPGTDTQYF.

CDR3 loop: CASSLNWLDPNTGELFF. The CDR3 nucleotides read TGTGCCAGCAGCTTAAATTGGTTAGACCCTAACACCGGGGAGCTGTTTTTT. This sequence joins TRBV13 and TRBJ2-2, with D unclear. Deletions cut 2 bases from V and 2 bases from J, with 15 bases between. The CDR3 is made up of 17 amino acids. The germline CDR1 and CDR2 sequences are PRHDT and FYEKMQ (reference sequence).

J is TRBJ2-3 and V is TRBV5-1; TRBD2 aligns across 7 bases. CDR3 length: 15 amino acids. The V gene end was trimmed by 0 bases and the J gene end by 2 bases; junction bases not matched to a gene: 3. Germline V CDR1 and CDR2: SGHRS, YFSETQ. Here the CDR3 DNA reads TGCGCCAGCAGCTTGGTGCTAGCGGCCACAGATACGCAGTATTTT. Translated: CASSLVLAATDTQYF.

The chain has TRBV18 and TRBJ2-7, with 13 bases that match TRBD2. The germline V gene has CDR1 KGHSH and CDR2 LQKENI. V trimming: 2 bases; J trimming: 3 bases; junction bases outside the gene matches: 4. The CDR3 is 16 residues long. CDR3 loop: CASSPGTSGKFYEQYF. The CDR3 nucleotides are TGTGCCAGCTCACCAGGGACTAGCGGGAAGTTCTACGAGCAGTACTTC.

This chain uses TRBV7-3 with TRBJ2-5, with D maybe TRBD1 (5 bases). The CDR3 consists of 13 residues. V lost 4 bases and J lost 3, with 9 bases in between. In germline, CDR1 is SGHTA, CDR2 FQGTGA. The CDR3 spells CASSYDREETQYF. The CDR3 region has the DNA TGTGCCAGCAGCTATGACAGAGAAGAGACCCAGTACTTC. The whole variable domain, filled in from reference TRBV7-3 and TRBJ2-5, reads GAGVSQTPSNKVTEKGKYVELRCDPISGHTALYWYRQSLGQGPEFLIYFQGTGAADDSGLPNDRFFAVRPEGSVSTLKIQRTERGDSAVYLCASSYDREETQYFGPGTRLLVL.